Listed below are T cell receptor beta chains from one sample, sequenced in a study of T cell responses to AZD1222 COVID-19 vaccine. Generated by immunoSEQ multiplex PCR, the TCRdb table keeps only in-frame clones and is missing some. The sample records about 150,000 clones, roughly 90% being singletons. The starting material was peripheral blood, obtained 28 days after the second AZD1222 dose. The receptor set was obtained from an adult who received the AZD1222 COVID-19 vaccine. Each CDR3 is given with its conserved first and last residue. A D gene is named only where the DNA matches it firmly. Clone size is shown for a subset of rows, as once, few, many or a class of expanded clone.

v_gene	j_gene	d_gene	abundance	CDR3aa	CDR3nt
TRBV19	TRBJ2-1	TRBD2	NA	CASSTLTSHNEQFF	TGTGCCAGTAGTACCTTGACTAGCCACAATGAGCAGTTCTTC
TRBV28	TRBJ1-2	NA	NA	CASSFPTQNYGYTF	TGTGCCAGCAGTTTTCCGACACAGAACTATGGCTACACCTTC
TRBV7-9	TRBJ2-7	TRBD2	NA	CASSSSGTSGSREQYF	TGTGCCAGCAGCTCTAGCGGGACTAGCGGGAGCCGCGAGCAGTACTTC
TRBV2	TRBJ1-6	NA	NA	CASRKRGSGTGRSYNSPLHF	TGTGCCAGCAGAAAAAGAGGGTCAGGGACGGGACGATCCTATAATTCACCCCTCCACTTT
TRBV11-2	TRBJ1-1	NA	NA	CASSVDPANTEAFF	TGTGCCAGCAGTGTCGATCCGGCCAACACTGAAGCTTTCTTT
TRBV7-9	TRBJ1-1	NA	NA	CASSLAHGAPDTEAFF	TGTGCCAGCAGCTTAGCGCATGGGGCCCCCGACACTGAAGCTTTCTTT
TRBV5-1	TRBJ1-5	NA	NA	CASSLEGQPQHF	TGCGCCAGCAGCTTAGAGGGTCAGCCCCAGCATTTT
TRBV9	TRBJ2-2	TRBD2	NA	CASSANTPGLAREMYANTGELFF	TGTGCCAGCAGCGCAAACACCCCGGGACTAGCGAGAGAGATGTACGCGAACACCGGGGAGCTGTTTTTT
TRBV7-2	TRBJ1-2	NA	NA	CASSALEFRGDYGYTF	TGTGCCAGCAGCGCCTTGGAATTCAGGGGAGACTATGGCTACACCTTC
TRBV7-2	TRBJ2-7	NA	NA	CASSAGVRRYEQYF	TGTGCCAGCAGCGCTGGCGTCAGACGTTACGAGCAGTACTTC
TRBV27	TRBJ1-3	NA	NA	CASSGGTAFEGNTIYF	TGTGCCAGCAGCGGAGGGACGGCCTTTGAGGGAAACACCATATATTTT
TRBV3-1/TRBV3-2	TRBJ1-6	NA	few	CASSQEGGSYNSPLHF	TGTGCCAGCAGCCAAGAAGGGGGGTCCTATAATTCACCCCTCCACTTT
TRBV12-5	TRBJ2-7	NA	NA	CASGLVLGAGDEQYF	TGTGCTAGTGGTTTGGTTCTTGGGGCAGGCGACGAGCAGTACTTC
TRBV5-8	TRBJ1-4	NA	once	CASSLENSLGEKLFF	TGTGCCAGCAGCTTGGAGAACTCCCTGGGTGAAAAACTGTTTTTT
TRBV5-4	TRBJ1-6	TRBD1	NA	CASSTRKDFGQGLHF	TGTGCCAGCAGCACCCGAAAGGATTTCGGACAGGGGCTCCACTTT
TRBV28	TRBJ1-2	NA	few	CASSFSDSYGYTF	TGTGCCAGCAGTTTCTCGGACTCCTATGGCTACACCTTC
TRBV6-6	TRBJ1-5	NA	NA	CASQVLVGTPNQPQHF	TGTGCCAGCCAGGTTTTGGTCGGGACACCCAATCAGCCCCAGCATTTT
TRBV6-5	TRBJ1-2	NA	NA	CASSYRGRVGYTF	TGTGCCAGCAGTTACAGAGGGCGAGTTGGCTACACCTTC
TRBV20-1	TRBJ2-4	NA	NA	CSARTDIQYF	TGCAGTGCTAGAACGGACATTCAGTACTTC
TRBV19	TRBJ1-1	NA	NA	CASSRRIVFTEAFF	TGTGCCAGTAGTAGGAGGATAGTGTTTACTGAAGCTTTCTTT
TRBV11-3	TRBJ1-1	NA	NA	CASSLDSNTEAFF	TGTGCCAGCAGCTTAGACAGCAACACTGAAGCTTTCTTT
TRBV7-3	TRBJ1-3	TRBD1	once	CASRATGAGNTIYF	TGTGCCAGCAGGGCGACAGGGGCTGGAAACACCATATATTTT